This T cell receptor beta chain was profiled in a study of human T cells and chemical hapten exposure. As to time point: patch test 1, 2 weeks after DPC sensitization. Indicated treatment: therapeutic diphenylcyclopropenone sensitization with weekly scalp DPC. Drawing of blood took place ahead of applying each patch test. TCRdb reanalysed the RACE reads using MiXCR and keeps one entry per CDR3 protein. The top ten clones hold roughly 2.4% of a sample with 90,000 or so distinct CDR3 sequences, about 10% of them seen once. Per germline, CDR1 SGHKS and CDR2 YYEKEE (reference sequence). V gave up 4 bases and J gave up 6 bases, with 12 bases separating them. This CDR3 has 13 amino acids.

The source material was whole blood, sampled in connection with sensitization to the hapten diphenylcyclopropenone (DPC). The genes are TRBV5-5 and TRBJ2-3, with D hard to call. This TCR was sampled from a man aged 35 to 55 with alopecia areata. Some clones in this sample may be carry-over from other donors' samples. CDR3 residues: CASSPQRPDTQYF. The CDR3 region has the DNA TGTGCCAGCAGCCCGCAGAGGCCGGATACGCAGTATTTT.